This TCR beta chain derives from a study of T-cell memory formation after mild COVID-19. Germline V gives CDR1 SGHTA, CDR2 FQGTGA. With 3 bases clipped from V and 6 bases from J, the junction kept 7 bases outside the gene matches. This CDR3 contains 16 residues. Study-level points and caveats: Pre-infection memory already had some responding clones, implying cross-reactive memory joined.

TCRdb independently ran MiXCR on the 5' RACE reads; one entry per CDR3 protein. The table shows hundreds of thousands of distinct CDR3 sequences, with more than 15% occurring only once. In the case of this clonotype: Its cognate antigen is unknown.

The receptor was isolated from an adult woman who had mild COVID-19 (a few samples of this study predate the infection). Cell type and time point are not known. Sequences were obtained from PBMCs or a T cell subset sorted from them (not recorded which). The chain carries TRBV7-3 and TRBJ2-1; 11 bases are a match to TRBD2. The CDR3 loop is CASSFLPGLAANEQFF. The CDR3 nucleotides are TGTGCCAGCAGCTTCTTACCGGGACTAGCGGCCAATGAGCAGTTCTTC.